Listed below are T cell receptor beta chains from one sample, sequenced in a study of blood T cell repertoires in COVID-19. Profiled with immunoSEQ multiplex PCR; TCRdb holds only in-frame clones, not every one. The table shows about 150,000 clones, with 70% to 85% occurring only once. The sample taken for sequencing was PBMCs or T cells enriched from blood (not recorded which). Receptors were obtained from a woman between 70 and 85 years old in a cohort exposed to, infected with or recovered from COVID-19 (not recorded which). Both conserved end residues are part of each CDR3. D genes are given only for firm matches. The size field is filled for only some rows; it gives once, few, many or a size class.

clone size: NA; D gene: NA; J gene: TRBJ1-5; V gene: TRBV2; CDR3 DNA: TGTGCCAGCAGTAGGGCCCGACAGAGCAATCAGCCCCAGCATTTT; CDR3 protein: CASSRARQSNQPQHF
clone size: NA; D gene: TRBD1; J gene: TRBJ1-1; V gene: TRBV2; CDR3 DNA: TGTGCCAGCAGTTCAGGACAGGGGAAGACTGAAGCTTTCTTT; CDR3 protein: CASSSGQGKTEAFF
clone size: NA; D gene: NA; J gene: TRBJ1-2; V gene: TRBV7-2; CDR3 DNA: TGTGCCAGCAGCTCGGGGACATCAGCAAGTGGCTACACCTTC; CDR3 protein: CASSSGTSASGYTF
clone size: NA; D gene: NA; J gene: TRBJ1-4; V gene: TRBV19; CDR3 DNA: TGTGCCACTACAAACAGAATAAATGAAAAACTGTTTTTT; CDR3 protein: CATTNRINEKLFF
clone size: NA; D gene: NA; J gene: TRBJ2-1; V gene: TRBV7-2; CDR3 DNA: TGTGCCAGCAGCTTAATGGGACTCCAACGGGTGCAGTTCTTC; CDR3 protein: CASSLMGLQRVQFF
clone size: NA; D gene: NA; J gene: TRBJ2-2; V gene: TRBV21-1; CDR3 DNA: TGTGCCATTGGGAGACCCGGGGAGCTGTTTTTT; CDR3 protein: CAIGRPGELFF
clone size: NA; D gene: NA; J gene: TRBJ2-1; V gene: TRBV5-4; CDR3 DNA: TGTGCCAGCAGCCGTAGCGGTCGGTCCTACTACAATGAGCAGTTCTTC; CDR3 protein: CASSRSGRSYYNEQFF
clone size: few; D gene: TRBD1; J gene: TRBJ1-5; V gene: TRBV28; CDR3 DNA: TGTGCCAGCAGTTGGACAGGGGGTCTTAGCAATCAGCCCCAGCATTTT; CDR3 protein: CASSWTGGLSNQPQHF
clone size: NA; D gene: NA; J gene: TRBJ2-3; V gene: TRBV5-8; CDR3 DNA: TGTGCCAGCAGGCGCCTGAGCACAGATACGCAGTATTTT; CDR3 protein: CASRRLSTDTQYF
clone size: NA; D gene: NA; J gene: TRBJ2-5; V gene: TRBV3-1/TRBV3-2; CDR3 DNA: TGTGCCAGCAGCCTAGCAGGGGTTGGCCCCGAAGAGACCCAGTACTTC; CDR3 protein: CASSLAGVGPEETQYF
clone size: few; D gene: TRBD1; J gene: TRBJ2-7; V gene: TRBV6-1; CDR3 DNA: TGTGCCAGCAGTGAAGCGAGAGCAGGGGGCGTCCACGAGCAGTACTTC; CDR3 protein: CASSEARAGGVHEQYF
clone size: NA; D gene: NA; J gene: TRBJ2-7; V gene: TRBV7-8; CDR3 DNA: TGTGCCAGCAGCGCCGGGAGCGACTACGAGCAGTACTTC; CDR3 protein: CASSAGSDYEQYF
clone size: NA; D gene: NA; J gene: TRBJ2-1; V gene: TRBV7-2; CDR3 DNA: TGTGCCAGCAGCTTAGATAGCGGCAAGTACAATGAGCAGTTCTTC; CDR3 protein: CASSLDSGKYNEQFF
clone size: once; D gene: TRBD1; J gene: TRBJ1-1; V gene: TRBV30; CDR3 DNA: TGTGCCTGGGACAGGGAGTCGAGGACTGAAGCTTTCTTT; CDR3 protein: CAWDRESRTEAFF
clone size: NA; D gene: NA; J gene: TRBJ2-5; V gene: TRBV18; CDR3 DNA: TGTGCCAGCTCACCAGTGGGAGTAGGGACCCAGTACTTC; CDR3 protein: CASSPVGVGTQYF
clone size: few; D gene: NA; J gene: TRBJ1-5; V gene: TRBV27; CDR3 DNA: TGTGCCAGCAGTCGGGAGGGCATCGGCAATCAGCCCCAGCATTTT; CDR3 protein: CASSREGIGNQPQHF
clone size: NA; D gene: TRBD1; J gene: TRBJ1-1; V gene: TRBV5-1; CDR3 DNA: TGCGCCAGCAGCTTGGGACAGGGGGGCACTGAAGCTTTCTTT; CDR3 protein: CASSLGQGGTEAFF
clone size: few; D gene: NA; J gene: TRBJ2-7; V gene: TRBV4-1; CDR3 DNA: TGCGCCAGCAGCCTCCTCCCTACAGTGGGCGAGCAGTACTTC; CDR3 protein: CASSLLPTVGEQYF
clone size: NA; D gene: TRBD1; J gene: TRBJ2-7; V gene: TRBV7-9; CDR3 DNA: TGTGCCAGCAGCCCCCCGCCGGGACAGGCCTACGAGCAGTACTTC; CDR3 protein: CASSPPPGQAYEQYF
clone size: NA; D gene: TRBD1; J gene: TRBJ1-5; V gene: TRBV7-8; CDR3 DNA: TGTGCCAGCAGCTTAACGACAGGGCTGGTCAATCAGCCCCAGCATTTT; CDR3 protein: CASSLTTGLVNQPQHF